This T cell receptor (beta chain) was found in a study of blood T cells in healthy people across ages. A second PCR of 7 to 11 cycles used a sample-barcoded 5' primer and a J-beta primer mix. Via MiXCR, TCRdb re-called the 5' RACE reads, giving one row per CDR3 protein. The data show roughly 1,500,000 distinct CDR3 sequences, approximately 32% seen once. This clonotype was counted once. This CDR3 comprises 15 residues. Trimming removed 3 bases from V and 2 bases from J; junction bases left unmatched: 1. CDR1 is LGHDT and CDR2 is YNNKEL in the germline V gene (reference sequence). This clonotype originated in a woman aged 30 to 39 in good health. The chain employs TRBV3-1 and TRBJ2-6; 7 bases match TRBD1. The sequenced sample consisted of blood. CDR3: CASSQTGPGANVLTF. CDR3 in DNA: TGTGCCAGCAGCCAGACAGGGCCTGGGGCCAACGTCCTGACTTTC.